The subject of this entry is one T cell receptor beta chain. Its antigen is not identified. The CDR3 spans 16 residues. Germline V CDR1 and CDR2: SGHRS, YFSETQ. TCRdb reprocessed the 5' RACE reads and stores each CDR3 protein as one record, lacking DNA. Its table lists a few hundred thousand distinct CDR3 sequences. The sample comes from a study of T cells expressing NK-cell markers. About the study: CD3+CD56+NKG2C+, CD3+CD56+NKG2C- and CD3+CD56-NKG2C+ T cells, once sorted, supplied the TCR beta repertoires. Sequencing covered eight donors, seven HCMV-seropositive and one seronegative.

Study-wide results and caveats: NKG2C+ dominant clonotypes from 5 to 7 donors made up roughly 1.0-7.0% of CD8+ T cells.

The source is a woman between 50 and 59 years old in good health. This chain links TRBV5-1 with TRBJ2-5; TCRdb names TRBD2, which stays unverified in the absence of DNA. The sample consisted of blood T cells: a sorted CD56 or NKG2C T cell subset, CD4+ or CD8+ T cells, or bulk PBMC T cells (not recorded which). Here the CDR3 reads CASSFTTSGRVETQYF.